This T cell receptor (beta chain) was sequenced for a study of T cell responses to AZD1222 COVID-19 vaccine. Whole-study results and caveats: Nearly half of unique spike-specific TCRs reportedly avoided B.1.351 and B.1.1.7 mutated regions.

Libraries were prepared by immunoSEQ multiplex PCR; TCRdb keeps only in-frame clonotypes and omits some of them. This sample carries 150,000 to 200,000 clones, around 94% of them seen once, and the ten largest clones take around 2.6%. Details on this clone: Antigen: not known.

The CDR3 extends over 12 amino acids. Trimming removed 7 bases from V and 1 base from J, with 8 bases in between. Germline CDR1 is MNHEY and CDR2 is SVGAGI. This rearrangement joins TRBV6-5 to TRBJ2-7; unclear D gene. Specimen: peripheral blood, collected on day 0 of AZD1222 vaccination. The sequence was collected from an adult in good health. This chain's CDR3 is CASTGFSYEQYF. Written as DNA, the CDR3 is TGTGCCAGCACCGGTTTTTCCTACGAGCAGTACTTC.